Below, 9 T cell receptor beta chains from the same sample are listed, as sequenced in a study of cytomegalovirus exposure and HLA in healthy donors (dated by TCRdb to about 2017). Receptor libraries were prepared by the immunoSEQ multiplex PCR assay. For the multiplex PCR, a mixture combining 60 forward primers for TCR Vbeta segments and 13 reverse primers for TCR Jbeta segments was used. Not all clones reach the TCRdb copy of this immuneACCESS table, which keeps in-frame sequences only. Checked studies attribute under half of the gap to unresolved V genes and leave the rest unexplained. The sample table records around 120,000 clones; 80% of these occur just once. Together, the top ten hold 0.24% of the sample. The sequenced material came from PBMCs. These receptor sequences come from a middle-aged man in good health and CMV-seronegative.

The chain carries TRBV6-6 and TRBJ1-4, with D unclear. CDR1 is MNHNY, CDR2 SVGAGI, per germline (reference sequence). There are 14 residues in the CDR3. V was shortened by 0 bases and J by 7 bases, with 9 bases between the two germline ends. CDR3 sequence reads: CASSYSINGEKLFF. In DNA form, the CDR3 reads TGTGCCAGCAGTTACTCGATCAACGGTGAAAAACTGTTTTTT.

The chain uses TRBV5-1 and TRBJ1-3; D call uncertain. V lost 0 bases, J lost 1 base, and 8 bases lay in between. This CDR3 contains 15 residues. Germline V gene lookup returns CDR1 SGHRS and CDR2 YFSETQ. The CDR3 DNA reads TGCGCCAGCAGCTTGGAAGCGGGGTCTGGAAACACCATATATTTT. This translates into CASSLEAGSGNTIYF.

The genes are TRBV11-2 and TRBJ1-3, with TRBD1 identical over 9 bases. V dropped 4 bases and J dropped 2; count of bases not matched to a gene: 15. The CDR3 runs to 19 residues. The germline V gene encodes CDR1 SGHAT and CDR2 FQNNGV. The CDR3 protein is CASSSPGQGRSGPGNTIYF. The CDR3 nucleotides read TGTGCCAGCAGCTCCCCGGGACAGGGCCGTTCTGGGCCTGGAAACACCATATATTTT.

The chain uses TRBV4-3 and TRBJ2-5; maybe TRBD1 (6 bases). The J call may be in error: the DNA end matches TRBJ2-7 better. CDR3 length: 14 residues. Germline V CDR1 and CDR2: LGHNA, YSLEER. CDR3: CASSQEKGVGEQYF. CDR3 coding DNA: TGCGCCAGCAGCCAAGAAAAGGGGGTGGGCGAGCAGTACTTC.

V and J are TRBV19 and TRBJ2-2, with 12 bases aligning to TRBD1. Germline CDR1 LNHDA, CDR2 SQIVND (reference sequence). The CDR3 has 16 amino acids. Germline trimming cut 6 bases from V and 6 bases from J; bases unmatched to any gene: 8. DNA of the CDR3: TGTGCCAGTAGAGCACGGGGACAGGGGGCGGCCGGGGAGCTGTTTTTT. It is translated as CASRARGQGAAGELFF.

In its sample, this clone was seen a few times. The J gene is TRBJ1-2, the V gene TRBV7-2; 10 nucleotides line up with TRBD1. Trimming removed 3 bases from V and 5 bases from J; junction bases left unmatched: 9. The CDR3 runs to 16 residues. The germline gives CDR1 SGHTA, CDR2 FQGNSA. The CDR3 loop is CASSFRQGAMAYGYTF. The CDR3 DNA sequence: TGTGCCAGCAGCTTCAGACAGGGGGCGATGGCTTATGGCTACACCTTC. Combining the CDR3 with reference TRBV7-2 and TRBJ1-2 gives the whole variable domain GAGVSQSPSNKVTEKGKDVELRCDPISGHTALYWYRQSLGQGLEFLIYFQGNSAPDKSGLPSDRFSAERTGGSVSTLTIQRTQQEDSAVYLCASSFRQGAMAYGYTFGSGTRLTVV.

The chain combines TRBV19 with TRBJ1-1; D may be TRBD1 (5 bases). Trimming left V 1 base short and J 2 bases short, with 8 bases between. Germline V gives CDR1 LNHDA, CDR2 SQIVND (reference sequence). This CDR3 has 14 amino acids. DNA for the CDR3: TGTGCCAGTAGTATAGGGACACTTAACACTGAAGCTTTCTTT. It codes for CASSIGTLNTEAFF.

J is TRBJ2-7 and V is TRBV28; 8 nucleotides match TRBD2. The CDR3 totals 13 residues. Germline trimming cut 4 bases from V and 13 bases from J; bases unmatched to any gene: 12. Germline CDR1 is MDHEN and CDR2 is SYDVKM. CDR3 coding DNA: TGTGCCAGCAGTTCCCCCCCCTCTAGCGGGTATTACTTC. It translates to CASSSPPSSGYYF.

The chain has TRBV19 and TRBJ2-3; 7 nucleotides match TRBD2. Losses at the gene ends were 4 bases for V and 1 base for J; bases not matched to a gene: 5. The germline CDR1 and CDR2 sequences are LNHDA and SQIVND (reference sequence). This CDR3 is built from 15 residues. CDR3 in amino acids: CASSTGLGGTDTQYF. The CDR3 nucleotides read TGTGCCAGTAGTACCGGACTAGGGGGCACAGATACGCAGTATTTT.